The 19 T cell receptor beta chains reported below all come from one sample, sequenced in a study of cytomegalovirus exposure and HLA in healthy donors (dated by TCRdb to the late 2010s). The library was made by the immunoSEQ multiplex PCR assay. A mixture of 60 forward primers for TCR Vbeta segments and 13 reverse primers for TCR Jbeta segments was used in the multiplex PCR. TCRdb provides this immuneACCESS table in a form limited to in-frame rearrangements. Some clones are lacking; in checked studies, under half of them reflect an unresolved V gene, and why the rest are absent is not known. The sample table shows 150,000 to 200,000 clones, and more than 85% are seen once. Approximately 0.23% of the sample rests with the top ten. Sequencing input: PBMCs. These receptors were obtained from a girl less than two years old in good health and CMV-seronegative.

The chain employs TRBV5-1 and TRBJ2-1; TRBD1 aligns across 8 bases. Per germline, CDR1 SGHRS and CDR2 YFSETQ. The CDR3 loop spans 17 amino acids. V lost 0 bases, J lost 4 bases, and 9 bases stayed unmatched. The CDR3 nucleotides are TGCGCCAGCAGCTTGGTGGCGTTAGGACAGGGATACAATGAGCAGTTCTTC. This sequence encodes CASSLVALGQGYNEQFF.

CDR3 amino acids: CASSQGHTEAFF. As DNA, the CDR3 is TGCGCCAGCAGCCAGGGACATACTGAAGCTTTCTTT. This rearrangement joins TRBV5-1 to TRBJ1-1; the D gene is possibly TRBD1 (6 bases). Trimming removed 4 bases at V and 5 bases at J, with 9 bases between. This CDR3 comprises 12 residues. Germline CDR1 SGHRS, CDR2 YFSETQ.

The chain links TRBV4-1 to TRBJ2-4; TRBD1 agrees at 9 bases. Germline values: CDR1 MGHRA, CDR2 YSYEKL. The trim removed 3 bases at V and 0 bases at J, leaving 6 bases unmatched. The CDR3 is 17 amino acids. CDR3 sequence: CASSHSGTGRAKNIQYF. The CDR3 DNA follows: TGCGCCAGCAGCCACTCCGGGACAGGGAGAGCCAAAAACATTCAGTACTTC.

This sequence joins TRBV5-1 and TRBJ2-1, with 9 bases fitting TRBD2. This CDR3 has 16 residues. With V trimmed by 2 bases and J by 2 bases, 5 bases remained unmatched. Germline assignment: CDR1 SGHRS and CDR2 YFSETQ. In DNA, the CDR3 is TGCGCCAGCAGCTTCAATGCGGGGGGGACCTACAATGAGCAGTTCTTC. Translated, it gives CASSFNAGGTYNEQFF.

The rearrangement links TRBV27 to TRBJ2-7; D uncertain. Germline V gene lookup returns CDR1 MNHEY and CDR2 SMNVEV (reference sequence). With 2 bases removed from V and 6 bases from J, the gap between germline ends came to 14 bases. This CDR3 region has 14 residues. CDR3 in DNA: TGTGCCAGCAGTTTAACGGGTAGTGCGGCCGAGCAGTACTTC. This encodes CASSLTGSAAEQYF.

This chain's CDR3 is CASSPRRESMGYTF. The CDR3 DNA reads TGTGCCAGCTCCCCCCGGAGGGAGTCTATGGGCTACACCTTC. The chain joins TRBV18 to TRBJ1-2; no clear D. In germline, CDR1 is KGHSH, CDR2 LQKENI. The CDR3 length is 14 residues. The ends were cut back, 6 bases at V and 8 bases at J, with 19 bases in the middle.

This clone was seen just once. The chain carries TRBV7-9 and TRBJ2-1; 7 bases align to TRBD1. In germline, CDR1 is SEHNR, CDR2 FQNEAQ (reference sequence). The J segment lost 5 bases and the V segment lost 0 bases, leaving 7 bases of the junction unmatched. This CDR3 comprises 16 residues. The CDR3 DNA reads TGTGCCAGCAGCTTAGCCTGGACAGGCCTCCACAATGAGCAGTTCTTC. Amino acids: CASSLAWTGLHNEQFF.

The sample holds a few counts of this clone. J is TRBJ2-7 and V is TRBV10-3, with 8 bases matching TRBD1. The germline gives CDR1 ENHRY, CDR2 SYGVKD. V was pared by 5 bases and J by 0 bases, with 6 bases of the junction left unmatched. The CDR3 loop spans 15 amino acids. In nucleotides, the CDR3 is TGTGCCATCAGTCGGACAGGGAAGAACTCCTACGAGCAGTACTTC. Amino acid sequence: CAISRTGKNSYEQYF.

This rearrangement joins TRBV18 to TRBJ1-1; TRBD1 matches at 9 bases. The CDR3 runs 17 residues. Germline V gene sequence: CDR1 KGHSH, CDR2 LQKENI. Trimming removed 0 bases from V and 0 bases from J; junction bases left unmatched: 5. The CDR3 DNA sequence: TGTGCCAGCTCACCACCGGACAGGGGCTCCATGAACACTGAAGCTTTCTTT. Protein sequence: CASSPPDRGSMNTEAFF.

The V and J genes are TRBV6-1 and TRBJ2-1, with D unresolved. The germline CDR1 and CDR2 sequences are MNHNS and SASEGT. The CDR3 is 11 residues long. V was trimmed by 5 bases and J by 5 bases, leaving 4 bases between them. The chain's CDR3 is CASSPNNEQFF. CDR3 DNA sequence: TGTGCCAGCAGTCCTAACAATGAGCAGTTCTTC.

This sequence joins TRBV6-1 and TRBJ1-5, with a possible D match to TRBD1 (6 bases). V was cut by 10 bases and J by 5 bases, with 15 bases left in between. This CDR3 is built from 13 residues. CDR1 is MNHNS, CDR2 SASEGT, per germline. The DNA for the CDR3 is TGTGCCACCAGGGTCGGGACACATCAGCCCCAGCATTTT. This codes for CATRVGTHQPQHF.

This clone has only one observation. The chain's CDR3 is CASSWGQGTYGYTF. CDR3 nucleotide sequence: TGTGCCAGCAGTTGGGGACAGGGGACCTATGGCTACACCTTC. The V gene is TRBV27, the J gene TRBJ1-2; 10 bases agree with TRBD1. Trimming cost V 4 bases and J 4 bases; bases outside gene matches: 3. This CDR3 has 14 residues. Germline CDR1 and CDR2: MNHEY and SMNVEV (reference sequence).

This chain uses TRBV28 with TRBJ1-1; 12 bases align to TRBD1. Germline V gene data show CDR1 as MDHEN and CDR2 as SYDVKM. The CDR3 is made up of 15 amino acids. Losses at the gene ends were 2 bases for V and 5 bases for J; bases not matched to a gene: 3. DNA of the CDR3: TGTGCCAGCAGTTTAGGGACAGGGGGCAGGACTGAAGCTTTCTTT. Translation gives CASSLGTGGRTEAFF. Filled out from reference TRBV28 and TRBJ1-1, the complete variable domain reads DVKVTQSSRYLVKRTGEKVFLECVQDMDHENMFWYRQDPGLGLRLIYFSYDVKMKEKGDIPEGYSVSREKKERFSLILESASTNQTSMYLCASSLGTGGRTEAFFGQGTRLTVV.

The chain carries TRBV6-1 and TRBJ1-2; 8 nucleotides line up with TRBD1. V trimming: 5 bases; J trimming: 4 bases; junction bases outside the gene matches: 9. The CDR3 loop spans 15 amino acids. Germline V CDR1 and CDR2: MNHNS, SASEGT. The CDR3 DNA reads TGTGCCAGCAGTCCCCAGGGGGCGGCTTTCTATGGCTACACCTTC. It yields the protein CASSPQGAAFYGYTF.

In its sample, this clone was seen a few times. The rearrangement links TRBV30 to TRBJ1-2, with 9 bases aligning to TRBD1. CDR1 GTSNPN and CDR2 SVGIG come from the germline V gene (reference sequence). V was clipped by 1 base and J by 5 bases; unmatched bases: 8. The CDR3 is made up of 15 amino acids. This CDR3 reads CAWSDHRGLFYGYTF. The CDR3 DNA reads TGTGCCTGGAGTGACCACAGGGGGCTTTTTTATGGCTACACCTTC.

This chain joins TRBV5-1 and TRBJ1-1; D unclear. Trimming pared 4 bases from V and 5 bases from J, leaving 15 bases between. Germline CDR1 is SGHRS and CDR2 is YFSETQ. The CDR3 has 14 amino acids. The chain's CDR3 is CASSRLDGITEAFF. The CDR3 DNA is TGCGCCAGCAGCCGCCTGGACGGGATTACTGAAGCTTTCTTT.

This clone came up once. The CDR3 DNA reads TGCGCCAGCAGGGAGACTAGCGGGGGTTACGAGCAGTACTTC. It encodes CASRETSGGYEQYF. The chain employs TRBV10-2 and TRBJ2-7; 12 nucleotides agree with TRBD2. Germline lookup yields CDR1 WSHSY and CDR2 SAAADI. The CDR3 extends over 14 amino acids. Trimming at V came to 6 bases and at J to 4 bases, leaving 4 bases not matched to a gene.

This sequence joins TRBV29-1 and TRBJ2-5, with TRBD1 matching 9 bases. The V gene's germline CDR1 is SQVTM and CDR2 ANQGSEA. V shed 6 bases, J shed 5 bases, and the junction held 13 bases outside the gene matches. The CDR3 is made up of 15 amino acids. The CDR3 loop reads CSVTPGTGIDETQYF. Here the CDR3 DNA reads TGCAGCGTAACTCCCGGGACAGGGATTGATGAGACCCAGTACTTC.

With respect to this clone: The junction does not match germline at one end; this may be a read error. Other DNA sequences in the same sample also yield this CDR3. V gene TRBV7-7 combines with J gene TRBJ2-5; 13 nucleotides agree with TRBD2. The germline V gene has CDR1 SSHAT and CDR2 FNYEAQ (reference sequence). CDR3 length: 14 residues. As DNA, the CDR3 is TGTGCTAGCAGCTTGGGACTAGCGGGGGAGACCCAGTACTTC. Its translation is CASSLGLAGETQYF.